What follows is one T cell receptor beta chain and its context. This entry is derived from a study of T cell changes during pregnancy in multiple sclerosis. The data were produced by immunoSEQ multiplex PCR, yet TCRdb's version contains in-frame clones alone and is incomplete. The table lists roughly 43,000 clones, about 93% of them singletons, with around 0.64% in the top ten. J lost 4 bases, V lost 6 bases, and 7 bases had no gene match. In germline, CDR1 is KGHSH, CDR2 LQKENI. The CDR3 has 17 residues. Sample: CD4+ T cells from peripheral blood mononuclear cells, taken in the third trimester of pregnancy. This sequence originates from a female donor with multiple sclerosis, enrolled in a pregnancy study. The chain is built from TRBV18 and TRBJ2-6, with 12 positions matching TRBD1. DNA for the CDR3: TGTGCCAGCTCGCCGGGACAGGGGGCGTCCGGGGCCAACGTCCTGACTTTC. This encodes CASSPGQGASGANVLTF.